The clone carrying this TCR beta chain has a count of ten or more. This sample was included in a study of early T cells in non-severe SARS-CoV-2 infection. Study at large: The chains were unpaired, and the sequenced material was bulk RNA from unsorted whole blood.

TCRdb called the 5' RACE reads again in MiXCR, with one record for every CDR3 protein. The sample carries some 30,000 distinct CDR3 sequences, around 6% recorded once. The germline CDR1 and CDR2 sequences are SGHTA and FQGTGA. Trimming shortened V by 5 bases and J by 1 base, and 7 bases separated the two germline ends. The CDR3 extends over 13 amino acids. The V gene is TRBV7-3, the J gene TRBJ2-3, with D unclear. What was sequenced was whole blood. The clonotype was recovered from an adult who was a healthcare worker with PCR-confirmed SARS-CoV-2 infection or an uninfected control (not recorded which). CDR3 in amino acids: CASSPRGTDTQYF. CDR3 nucleotide sequence: TGTGCCAGCAGCCCTAGGGGCACAGATACGCAGTATTTT.